The 22 T cell receptor beta chains given below trace back to one sample, sequenced in a study of T-cell memory formation after mild COVID-19. TCRdb fed the 5' RACE reads into MiXCR, producing one record per CDR3 protein. Of a few hundred thousand distinct CDR3 sequences listed, 13% to 15% were seen once; the top ten hold around 20%. The sample taken for sequencing was PBMCs or a T cell subset sorted from them (not recorded which). The receptors originated from a man between 18 and 29 years old who had mild COVID-19 (a few samples of this study predate the infection). Cell type and time point are not known.

This chain connects TRBV10-3 to TRBJ1-3; D call uncertain. This CDR3 is 13 amino acids long. V was shortened by 4 bases and J by 2 bases, with 6 bases between the two germline ends. Germline lookup yields CDR1 ENHRY and CDR2 SYGVKD. DNA of the CDR3: TGTGCCATCAGTGGCGGGGCTGGAAACACCATATATTTT. Its protein is CAISGGAGNTIYF.

This clonotype was seen at least ten times. The CDR3 bases are TGTGCCAGCAGGCGCCAACTAGCGGGGGACCACAATGAGCAGTTCTTC. Protein: CASRRQLAGDHNEQFF. The chain joins TRBV7-9 to TRBJ2-1; TRBD2 matches 11 bases. Losses at the gene ends were 6 bases for V and 5 bases for J; bases not matched to a gene: 9. The germline V gene encodes CDR1 SEHNR and CDR2 FQNEAQ (reference sequence). The CDR3 has 16 amino acids.

In its sample, this clonotype was seen a few times. The V call is TRBV28, the J call TRBJ1-1; no clear D gene. Germline assignment: CDR1 MDHEN and CDR2 SYDVKM. The CDR3 contains 13 residues. The germline V and J ends were trimmed by 4 bases and 1 base, with 7 bases remaining between them. The CDR3 reads CASSWTKNTEAFF. Written as DNA, the CDR3 is TGTGCCAGCAGTTGGACCAAGAACACTGAAGCTTTCTTT.

V and J are TRBV10-3 and TRBJ2-5; possible D gene TRBD2, 6 bases. The V end was cut by 4 bases, the J end by 5 bases, with 11 bases between. The CDR3 is 13 residues long. Germline-derived CDR1 and CDR2 are ENHRY and SYGVKD. The CDR3 loop reads CAISGVEGETQYF. The CDR3 region has the DNA TGTGCCATCAGTGGTGTGGAGGGTGAGACCCAGTACTTC.

This clonotype has more than one count but fewer than ten. The V call is TRBV6-5, the J call TRBJ1-2, with no clear D. The CDR3 has 14 residues. V shed 0 bases and J shed 8 bases, with 13 bases lying between them. Germline CDR1 is MNHEY and CDR2 is SVGAGI. This CDR3 is CASSYSLQHGGYTF. In nucleotides, the CDR3 is TGTGCCAGCAGTTACTCGCTACAGCATGGGGGCTACACCTTC.

This clonotype was recorded a few times. The chain recombines TRBV29-1 with TRBJ1-5; 7 bases align to TRBD1. The J segment lost 2 bases and the V segment lost 6 bases, leaving 10 bases of the junction unmatched. CDR3 length: 15 residues. CDR1 and CDR2 from the germline V gene are SQVTM and ANQGSEA. This CDR3 is CSVREGGGGNQPQHF. CDR3 nucleotides: TGCAGCGTCAGAGAAGGGGGCGGTGGCAATCAGCCCCAGCATTTT.

The CDR3 reads CASSDGGQNYGYTF. Written as DNA, the CDR3 is TGCGCCAGCAGCGATGGGGGACAGAACTATGGCTACACCTTC. V gene TRBV5-1 combines with J gene TRBJ1-2; 7 bases align to TRBD1. Germline V gene sequence: CDR1 SGHRS, CDR2 YFSETQ. This CDR3 region has 14 residues. V was clipped by 4 bases and J by 2 bases; unmatched bases: 5. Full variable domain (missing parts from reference TRBV5-1 and TRBJ1-2): KAGVTQTPRYLIKTRGQQVTLSCSPISGHRSVSWYQQTPGQGLQFLFEYFSETQRNKGNFPGRFSGRQFSNSRSEMNVSTLELGDSALYLCASSDGGQNYGYTFGSGTRLTVV.

The chain joins TRBV4-1 to TRBJ1-5; D uncertain. Trimming removed 2 bases from V and 1 base from J, with 9 bases in between. This CDR3 comprises 15 residues. Germline lookup yields CDR1 MGHRA and CDR2 YSYEKL. This CDR3 reads CASSQLGRSNQPQHF. The CDR3 nucleotides are TGCGCCAGCAGCCAACTTGGACGGAGCAATCAGCCCCAGCATTTT.

This clonotype was counted between two and nine times. The chain carries TRBV19 and TRBJ1-1, with D uncertain. Trimming left V 4 bases short and J 4 bases short, with 13 bases between. There are 14 residues in the CDR3. CDR1 and CDR2 from the germline V gene are LNHDA and SQIVND (reference sequence). The CDR3 sequence: CASSTFSLGTEAFF. CDR3 DNA sequence: TGTGCCAGTAGTACTTTCAGTTTGGGCACTGAAGCTTTCTTT.

The rearrangement uses TRBV21-1 and TRBJ2-1; the D segment call TRBD2 is taken from the table without a DNA check. TRBV21-1 is annotated as a pseudogene. The CDR3 sequence is 15 residues long. CDR3 bases: TGTGCCAGCGTCTCGACTAGCGGGGGAAGAAATGAGCAGTTCTTC. Translation gives CASVSTSGGRNEQFF.

V and J are TRBV6-5 and TRBJ1-4, with 11 bases aligning to TRBD1. The ends lost 0 bases at V and 8 bases at J; junction bases unmatched: 8. The germline CDR1 and CDR2 sequences are MNHEY and SVGAGI. The CDR3 is 17 residues long. The CDR3 DNA reads TGTGCCAGCAGTTACTCGATGGGGACAGGGGGAAAAGAAAAACTGTTTTTT. Protein sequence: CASSYSMGTGGKEKLFF.

This clonotype occurred a few times. This chain connects TRBV4-3 to TRBJ2-2, with 7 bases that match TRBD1. J was trimmed by 4 bases and V by 1 base; bases with no gene match: 3. The CDR3 spans 15 residues. The germline gives CDR1 LGHNA, CDR2 YSLEER. The CDR3 DNA is TGCGCCAGCAGCCAAGGTCCAGGGGGCACCGGGGAGCTGTTTTTT. It translates to CASSQGPGGTGELFF.

This clonotype was seen a handful of times. This sequence joins TRBV2 and TRBJ1-5; D possibly corresponds to TRBD1 (5 bases). The germline V gene has CDR1 SNHLY and CDR2 FYNNEI. The CDR3 is 14 amino acids. With 7 bases removed from V and 6 bases from J, the gap between germline ends came to 16 bases. The CDR3, as DNA: TGTGCCAGCACCCAAGGTGGGGCGGCTCAGCCCCAGCATTTT. It codes for CASTQGGAAQPQHF.

The table lists this clonotype with many counts. V gene TRBV5-6 combines with J gene TRBJ2-6; a possible D gene is TRBD2 (6 bases). Trimming took 4 bases from V and 4 from J, leaving 12 bases between them. CDR1 and CDR2 from the germline V gene are SGHDT and YYEEEE. This CDR3 is 15 amino acids long. The CDR3 is CASSLGLSGANVLTF. CDR3 bases: TGTGCCAGCAGCCTGGGACTGTCAGGGGCCAACGTCCTGACTTTC.

CDR3 loop: CASSQSSESNEQFF. The CDR3 DNA reads TGCGCCAGCAGTCAATCCTCGGAGTCCAATGAGCAGTTCTTC. This sequence joins TRBV23-1 and TRBJ2-1; D gene uncertain. TRBV23-1 is recorded as an ORF, its role being uncertain. The CDR3 has 14 residues. The V gene lost 0 bases and the J gene lost 6 bases, with 9 bases spanning the gap.

This clonotype came up a few times. CDR3 amino acids: CSASPTGTGNYGYTF. The DNA for the CDR3 is TGCAGTGCTAGTCCTACCGGGACAGGGAACTATGGCTACACCTTC. This chain links TRBV20-1 with TRBJ1-2, with TRBD1 matching 9 bases. The CDR3 runs 15 residues. Trimming removed 3 bases from V and 2 bases from J; junction bases left unmatched: 7. The V gene's germline CDR1 is DFQATT and CDR2 SNEGSKA (reference sequence).

This chain's CDR3 is CAISGDPIYEQYF. Here the CDR3 DNA reads TGTGCCATCAGTGGGGACCCGATCTACGAGCAGTACTTC. V is TRBV10-3 and J is TRBJ2-7, with D perhaps given as TRBD1 or TRBD2 (5 bases each). The CDR3 is 13 residues long. Deletions cut 4 bases from V and 3 bases from J, with 10 bases between. Looked up from germline, CDR1 is ENHRY and CDR2 is SYGVKD.

The chain joins TRBV7-8 to TRBJ1-2; TRBD1 agrees at 9 bases. V lost 5 bases and J lost 5; bases outside the gene matches: 12. Germline CDR1 and CDR2: SGHVS and FQNEAQ. The CDR3 is made up of 16 amino acids. CDR3 in DNA: TGTGCCAGCAGCCCGGGACAGGGTTTTGGAAGTTATGGCTACACCTTC. It is translated as CASSPGQGFGSYGYTF.

This clonotype was recorded at least ten times. Its ends do not fully match the called genes, so a read error is possible. The V gene is TRBV7-7, the J gene TRBJ2-5, with D possibly being TRBD1 (6 bases). CDR1 SSHAT and CDR2 FNYEAQ come from the germline V gene (reference sequence). The CDR3 consists of 14 residues. The CDR3 DNA reads as TGTGCTAGCAGCTTACTAGGGGGACGCGAGACCCAGTACTTC. As protein: CASSLLGGRETQYF.

The chain has TRBV18 and TRBJ1-1; D is possibly TRBD1 (5 bases). The CDR3 is 14 residues long. The germline CDR1 and CDR2 sequences are KGHSH and LQKENI. Trimming removed 7 bases from V and 1 base from J, with 13 bases in between. In DNA, the CDR3 is TGTGCCAGCTACGAACTTCAGGGGAACACTGAAGCTTTCTTT. This translates into CASYELQGNTEAFF.

There are a few counts of this clonotype. The rearrangement links TRBV5-1 to TRBJ1-3; D remains unclear. Per the germline V gene, CDR1 is SGHRS and CDR2 is YFSETQ. The CDR3 runs 15 residues. Trimming shortened V by 0 bases and J by 3 bases, and 10 bases separated the two germline ends. As DNA, the CDR3 is TGCGCCAGCAGCTTGGTCGGAGGGAGTGGAAACACCATATATTTT. This gives the protein CASSLVGGSGNTIYF.

This clonotype was recorded a few times. The rearrangement joins TRBV20-1 to TRBJ1-2, with D perhaps matching TRBD1 (6 bases). The CDR3 runs 14 residues. Trimming took off 5 bases at V and 5 bases at J, with 18 bases between the two ends. Germline values: CDR1 DFQATT, CDR2 SNEGSKA (reference sequence). In DNA form, the CDR3 reads TGCAGTGCTCCCCCAGGGGCCGGTCCATATGGCTACACCTTC. It specifies CSAPPGAGPYGYTF.